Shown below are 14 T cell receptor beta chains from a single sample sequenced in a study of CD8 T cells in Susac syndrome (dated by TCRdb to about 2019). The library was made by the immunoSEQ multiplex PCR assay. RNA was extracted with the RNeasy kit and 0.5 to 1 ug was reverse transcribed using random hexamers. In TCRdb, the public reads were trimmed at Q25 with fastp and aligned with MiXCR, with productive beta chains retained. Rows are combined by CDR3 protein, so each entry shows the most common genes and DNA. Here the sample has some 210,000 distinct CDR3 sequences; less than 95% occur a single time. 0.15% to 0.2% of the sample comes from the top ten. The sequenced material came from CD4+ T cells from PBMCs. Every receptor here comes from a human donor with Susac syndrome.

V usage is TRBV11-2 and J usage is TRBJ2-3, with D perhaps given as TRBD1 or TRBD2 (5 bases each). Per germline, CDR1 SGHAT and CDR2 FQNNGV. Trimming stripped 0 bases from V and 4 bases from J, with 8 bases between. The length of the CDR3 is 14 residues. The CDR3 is CASSLDRGPDTQYF. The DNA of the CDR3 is TGTGCCAGCAGCTTAGATCGGGGACCAGATACGCAGTATTTT.

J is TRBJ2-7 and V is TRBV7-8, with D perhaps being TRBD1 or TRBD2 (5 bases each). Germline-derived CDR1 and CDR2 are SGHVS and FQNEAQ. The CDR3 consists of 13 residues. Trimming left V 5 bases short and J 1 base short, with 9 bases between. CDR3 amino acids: CASSLGPSYEQYF. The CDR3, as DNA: TGTGCCAGCAGCCTGGGACCTTCCTACGAGCAGTACTTC.

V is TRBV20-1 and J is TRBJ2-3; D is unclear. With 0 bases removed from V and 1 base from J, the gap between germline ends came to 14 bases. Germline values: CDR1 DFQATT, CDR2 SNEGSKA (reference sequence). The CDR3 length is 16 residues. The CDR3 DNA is TGCAGTGCTAGAGACTTAGACGGACGCCGCACAGATACGCAGTATTTT. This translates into CSARDLDGRRTDTQYF.

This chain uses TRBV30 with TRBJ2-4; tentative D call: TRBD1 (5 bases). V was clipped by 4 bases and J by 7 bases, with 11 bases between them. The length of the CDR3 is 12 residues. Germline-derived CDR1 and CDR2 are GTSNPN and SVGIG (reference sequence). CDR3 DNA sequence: TGTGCCTGGAAGGGGTCGGGTAACATTCAGTACTTC. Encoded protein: CAWKGSGNIQYF.

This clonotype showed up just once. This CDR3 is CATSPSTGIYEQYF. The CDR3 region has the DNA TGTGCCACCAGCCCGTCGACCGGGATCTACGAGCAGTACTTC. The chain combines TRBV15 with TRBJ2-7; tentatively, D is TRBD2 (5 bases). The CDR3 contains 14 residues. The ends were cut back, 5 bases at V and 3 bases at J, with 14 bases in the middle. Germline V gene lookup returns CDR1 LNHNV and CDR2 YYDKDF (reference sequence).

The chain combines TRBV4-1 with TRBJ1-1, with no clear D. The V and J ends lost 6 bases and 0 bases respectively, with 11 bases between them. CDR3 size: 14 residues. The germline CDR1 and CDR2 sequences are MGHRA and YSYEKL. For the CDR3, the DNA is TGCGCCAGCAGGTCAGTCACCATGAACACTGAAGCTTTCTTT. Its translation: CASRSVTMNTEAFF.

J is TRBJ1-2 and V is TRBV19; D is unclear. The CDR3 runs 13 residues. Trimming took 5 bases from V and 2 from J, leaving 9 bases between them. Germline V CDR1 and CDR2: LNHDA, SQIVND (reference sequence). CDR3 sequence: CASSAGHNYGYTF. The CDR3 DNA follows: TGTGCCAGTAGTGCGGGCCACAACTATGGCTACACCTTC.

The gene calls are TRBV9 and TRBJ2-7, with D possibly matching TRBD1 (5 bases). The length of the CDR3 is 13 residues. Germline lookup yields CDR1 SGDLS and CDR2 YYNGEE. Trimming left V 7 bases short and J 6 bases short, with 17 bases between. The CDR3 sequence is CASGGQGLSEQYF. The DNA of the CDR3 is TGTGCCAGCGGTGGGCAGGGTCTTTCCGAGCAGTACTTC.

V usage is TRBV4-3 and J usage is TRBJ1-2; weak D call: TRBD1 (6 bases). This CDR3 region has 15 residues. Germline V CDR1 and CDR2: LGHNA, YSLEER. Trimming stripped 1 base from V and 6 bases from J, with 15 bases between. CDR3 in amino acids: CASSQVQGKGHGYTF. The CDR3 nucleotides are TGCGCCAGCAGCCAAGTGCAGGGGAAGGGGCATGGCTACACCTTC.

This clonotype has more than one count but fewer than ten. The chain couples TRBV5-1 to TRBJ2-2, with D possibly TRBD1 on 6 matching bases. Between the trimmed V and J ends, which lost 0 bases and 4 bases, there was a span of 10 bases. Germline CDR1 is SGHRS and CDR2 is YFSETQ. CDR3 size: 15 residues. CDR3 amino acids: CASSLGQGITGELFF. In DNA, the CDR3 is TGCGCCAGCAGCTTGGGCCAGGGGATCACCGGGGAGCTGTTTTTT.

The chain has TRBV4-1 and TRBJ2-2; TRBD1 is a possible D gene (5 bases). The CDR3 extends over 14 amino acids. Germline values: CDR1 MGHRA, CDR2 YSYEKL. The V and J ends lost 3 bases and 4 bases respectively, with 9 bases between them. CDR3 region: CASSQQQATGELFF. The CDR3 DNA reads TGCGCCAGCAGCCAGCAACAGGCCACCGGGGAGCTGTTTTTT.

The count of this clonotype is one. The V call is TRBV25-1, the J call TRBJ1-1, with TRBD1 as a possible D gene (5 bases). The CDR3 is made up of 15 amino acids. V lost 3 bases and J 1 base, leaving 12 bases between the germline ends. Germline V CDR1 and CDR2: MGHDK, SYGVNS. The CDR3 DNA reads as TGTGCCAGCAGTGACCGACAGTGGGGGAACACTGAAGCTTTCTTT. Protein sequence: CASSDRQWGNTEAFF. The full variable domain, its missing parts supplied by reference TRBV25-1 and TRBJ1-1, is EADIYQTPRYLVIGTGKKITLECSQTMGHDKMYWYQQDPGMELHLIHYSYGVNSTEKGDLSSESTVSRIRTEHFPLTLESARPSHTSQYLCASSDRQWGNTEAFFGQGTRLTVV.

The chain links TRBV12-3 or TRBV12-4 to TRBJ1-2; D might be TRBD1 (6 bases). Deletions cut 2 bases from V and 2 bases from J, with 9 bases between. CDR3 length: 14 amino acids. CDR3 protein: CASSLTGPNYGYTF. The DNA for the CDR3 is TGTGCCAGCAGTTTAACAGGGCCGAACTATGGCTACACCTTC.

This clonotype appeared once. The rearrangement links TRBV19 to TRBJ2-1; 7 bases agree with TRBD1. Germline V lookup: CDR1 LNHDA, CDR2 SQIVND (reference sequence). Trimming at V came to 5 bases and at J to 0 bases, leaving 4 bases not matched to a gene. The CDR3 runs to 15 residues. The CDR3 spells CASSSTGASYNEQFF. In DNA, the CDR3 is TGTGCCAGTAGTTCTACAGGGGCCTCCTACAATGAGCAGTTCTTC.